A selection of T cell receptor beta chains follows, all from one sample in a study of Ad26.COV2.S vaccination and SARS-CoV-2 variants. Using immunoSEQ multiplex PCR, the repertoire was profiled, and TCRdb retains in-frame clones only, with some absent. The table has roughly 400,000 clones, around 91% seen once. Sequencing used peripheral blood, obtained in a trial of Ad26.COV2.S vaccine versus placebo. The source is a person between 18 and 60 years old who received the Ad26.COV2.S COVID-19 vaccine or a placebo. Each CDR3 is given with its conserved first and last residue. The D gene is left open where the match is weak. Clone size is given for some rows only: seen once, a few or many times, or a class if the clone is expanded.

J,V,D,size,DNA,CDR3
TRBJ2-7,TRBV5-1,TRBD1,once,TGCGCCAGCAGCCCCGGGACAGGGGTTTACTACGAGCAGTACTTC,CASSPGTGVYYEQYF
TRBJ2-1,TRBV27,TRBD2,.,TGTGCCAGCAGTAAGACTAGCGGGAGTTATGAGCAGTTCTTC,CASSKTSGSYEQFF
TRBJ2-6,TRBV4-2,TRBD1,.,TGTGCCAGCAGCCAAGGCACAGGGGCCGGGGCCAACGTCCTGACTTTC,CASSQGTGAGANVLTF
TRBJ1-5,TRBV7-6,.,.,TGTGCCAGCAGCTTAGGTACGGGCCCTGGACGGCAGCCCCAGCATTTT,CASSLGTGPGRQPQHF
TRBJ2-7,TRBV13,.,.,TGTGCCAGCAGCATCACGGACAGCGGCTACGAGCAGTACTTC,CASSITDSGYEQYF
TRBJ2-2,TRBV28,TRBD2,.,TGTGCCAGCAGTTTATCAGTGGGGGGGAGAGTAGCGAACGGGGAGCTGTTTTTT,CASSLSVGGRVANGELFF
TRBJ1-1,TRBV28,.,once,TGTGCCAGCAGTTTTGGCAGTGTGAACACTGAAGCTTTCTTT,CASSFGSVNTEAFF
TRBJ2-6,TRBV27,.,.,TGTGCCAGCAGTGCGACGGACCCTCTAGGTCCTGGGGCCAACGTCCTGACTTTC,CASSATDPLGPGANVLTF
TRBJ2-3,TRBV27,TRBD2,.,TGTGCCAGCAGTTTATCATGGCTAGCGGCATCTAGCACAGATACGCAGTATTTT,CASSLSWLAASSTDTQYF
TRBJ2-1,TRBV2,.,.,TGTGCCAGCAGGGGGGACCGGGGCTCCTACAATGAGCAGTTCTTC,CASRGDRGSYNEQFF
TRBJ1-1,TRBV7-8,.,.,TGTGCCAGCAGCCCCGGACACGGCGACACTGAAGCTTTCTTT,CASSPGHGDTEAFF
TRBJ2-5,TRBV27,TRBD2,.,TGTGCCAGCAGTCCCGGGGGAGGGCCATCGTCGGAGACCCAGTACTTC,CASSPGGGPSSETQYF
TRBJ2-1,TRBV4-2,.,.,TGTGCCAGCAGCCAAGATCCGACAGCTGCCCTAACCTACAATGAGCAGTTCTTC,CASSQDPTAALTYNEQFF
TRBJ1-6,TRBV2,TRBD1,.,TGTGCCAGCAGGACAGGGGCATCACCCCTCCACTTT,CASRTGASPLHF
TRBJ2-7,TRBV7-8,.,.,TGTGCCAGCAGCCTCAGTGAGGGGGGCTGGACCTCCTACGAGCAGTACTTC,CASSLSEGGWTSYEQYF
TRBJ1-2,TRBV5-5,TRBD1,.,TGTGCCAGCAGCTTGGGAAGACAGGGGGCCTCCTATGGCTACACCTTC,CASSLGRQGASYGYTF
TRBJ2-2,TRBV5-6,.,.,TGTGCCAGCAGCTTGTTACCAGGGTTTAATGTGGGATCCGGGGAGCTGTTTTTT,CASSLLPGFNVGSGELFF
TRBJ2-7,TRBV7-6,TRBD2,.,TGTGCCAGCAGCTTAGCGGCGGGAGGGCCAGGCGAGCAGTACTTC,CASSLAAGGPGEQYF
TRBJ1-5,TRBV28,.,.,TGTGCCAGCAGCCCTACTGTGGGACACCCTAGCAATCAGCCCCAGCATTTT,CASSPTVGHPSNQPQHF
TRBJ1-5,TRBV7-8,TRBD1,.,TGTGCCAGCAGCCCAGACAGGGGCTGGAGCAATCAGCCCCAGCATTTT,CASSPDRGWSNQPQHF
TRBJ1-5,TRBV19,.,.,TGTGCCAGTAGTCCCAGGGACGGCGGCAATCAGCCCCAGCATTTT,CASSPRDGGNQPQHF
TRBJ1-1,TRBV7-2,.,.,TGTGCCAGCAGCTTAGCAACCAGATATGAAGCTTTCTTT,CASSLATRYEAFF
TRBJ2-5,TRBV18,TRBD1,once,TGTGCCAGCTCACCATCCGGTCGCTGGGACAGCCAAGAGACCCAGTACTTC,CASSPSGRWDSQETQYF
TRBJ2-7,TRBV5-8,.,.,TGTGCCAGCAGCTGGGCTAGGGGGGAGCAGTACTTC,CASSWARGEQYF
TRBJ2-1,TRBV5-1,.,once,TGCGCCAGCAGCCCGTGGGTGACTGATGAGCAGTTCTTC,CASSPWVTDEQFF
TRBJ2-3,TRBV11-1,.,.,TGTGCCAGCAGCACAGGGCTTAGCACAGATACGCAGTATTTT,CASSTGLSTDTQYF
TRBJ1-1,TRBV5-1,.,.,TGCGCCAGCAGCTTGGGGAAAGGGACTGAAGCTTTCTTT,CASSLGKGTEAFF
TRBJ2-5,TRBV7-2,.,.,TGTGCCAGCAGCTTAGGAGGGCCAGGGGAGACCCAGTACTTC,CASSLGGPGETQYF
TRBJ2-7,TRBV27,TRBD2,.,TGTGCCAGCAGTTTATCGAGGGCTAGCGGGAGAAAGGGGTACGAGCAGTACTTC,CASSLSRASGRKGYEQYF
TRBJ2-1,TRBV3-1/TRBV3-2,TRBD2,.,TGTGCCAGCAGCCAAGATTTTACGGGAGGGACTTACAATGAGCAGTTCTTC,CASSQDFTGGTYNEQFF
TRBJ2-5,TRBV4-3,TRBD1,.,TGCGCCAGCAGCCAAGGTACAGGGGGCAATCAAGAGACCCAGTACTTC,CASSQGTGGNQETQYF
TRBJ2-1,TRBV7-8,TRBD2,.,TGTGCCAGCAGCTTAGCAGTGGCTAGCGGGGCCCCCTCCTACAATGAGCAGTTCTTC,CASSLAVASGAPSYNEQFF
TRBJ1-4,TRBV4-1,.,.,TGCGCCAGCAGCCAAGAAGGGACGGGTAATGAAAAACTGTTTTTT,CASSQEGTGNEKLFF
TRBJ1-2,TRBV3-1/TRBV3-2,.,.,TGTGCCAGCAGCCACCATTCCAGGGACAATTATGGCTACACCTTC,CASSHHSRDNYGYTF
TRBJ2-7,TRBV6-2/TRBV6-3,.,.,TGTGCCAGCAGTTATCCCAGGGCGACCTACGAGCAGTACTTC,CASSYPRATYEQYF